The TCR beta chain under discussion was sequenced for a study of response to subunit inactivated influenza vaccine. TCRdb ran MiXCR on the RT-PCR reads and lists one entry per CDR3 protein. The data contain roughly 650,000 distinct CDR3 sequences, about 14% of them singletons. The sequence derives from a man aged 50 to 60 who received an inactivated influenza vaccine. Sequenced here: PBMCs from blood, sampled approximately 15 days before vaccination.

DNA of the CDR3: TGTGCCAGCACCGATTCGAGGGAGACCCAGTACTTC. This codes for CASTDSRETQYF. This rearrangement joins TRBV6-6 to TRBJ2-5; D gene ambiguous. Between the trimmed V and J ends, which lost 7 bases and 5 bases, there was a span of 11 bases. Per the germline V gene, CDR1 is MNHNY and CDR2 is SVGAGI (reference sequence). CDR3 length: 12 residues.